This T cell receptor (beta chain) derives from a study of technical replicates of blood from a few donors. Germline lookup yields CDR1 MNHNS and CDR2 SASEGT. This CDR3 has 15 residues. V trimming: 4 bases; J trimming: 2 bases; junction bases outside the gene matches: 5. TCRdb's table, derived via immunoSEQ multiplex PCR, lists solely in-frame clones and lacks some. The repertoire holds about 93,000 clones, with about 96% as singletons. This clone was observed once. The sample was T cells isolated from PBMCs. The TCR sequence derives from a human donor in good health. V gene TRBV6-1 combines with J gene TRBJ2-7; 10 bases line up with TRBD1. The CDR3 sequence is CASSVSGTGAYEQYF. CDR3 nucleotide sequence: TGTGCCAGCAGTGTTTCCGGGACAGGGGCCTACGAGCAGTACTTC.